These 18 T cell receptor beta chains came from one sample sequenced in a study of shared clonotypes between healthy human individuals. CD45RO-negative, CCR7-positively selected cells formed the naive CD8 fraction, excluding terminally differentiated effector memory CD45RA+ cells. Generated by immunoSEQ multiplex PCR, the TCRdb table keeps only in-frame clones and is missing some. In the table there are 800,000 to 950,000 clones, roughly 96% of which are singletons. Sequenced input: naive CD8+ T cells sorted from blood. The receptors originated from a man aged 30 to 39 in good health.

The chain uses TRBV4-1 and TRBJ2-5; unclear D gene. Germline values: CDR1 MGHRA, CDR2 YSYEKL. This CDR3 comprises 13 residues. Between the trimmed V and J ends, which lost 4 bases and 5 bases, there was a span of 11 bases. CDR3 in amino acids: CASSRRVAETQYF. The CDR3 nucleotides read TGCGCCAGCAGCCGTCGTGTTGCGGAGACCCAGTACTTC.

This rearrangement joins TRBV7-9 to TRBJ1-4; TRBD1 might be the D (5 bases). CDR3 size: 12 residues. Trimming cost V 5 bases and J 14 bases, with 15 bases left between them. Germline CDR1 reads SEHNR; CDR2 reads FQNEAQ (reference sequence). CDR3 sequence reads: CASSQPETDLFF. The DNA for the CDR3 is TGTGCCAGCAGCCAGCCGGAGACAGATCTGTTTTTT.

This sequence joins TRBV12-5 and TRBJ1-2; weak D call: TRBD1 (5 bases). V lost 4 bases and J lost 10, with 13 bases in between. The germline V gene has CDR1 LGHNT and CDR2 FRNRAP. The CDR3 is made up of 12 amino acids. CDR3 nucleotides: TGTGCTAGTGGTTATGACAGATGGGACTACACCTTC. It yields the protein CASGYDRWDYTF. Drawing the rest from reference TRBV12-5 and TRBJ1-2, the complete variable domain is DARVTQTPRHKVTEMGQEVTMRCQPILGHNTVFWYRQTMMQGLELLAYFRNRAPLDDSGMPKDRFSAEMPDATLATLKIQPSEPRDSAVYFCASGYDRWDYTFGSGTRLTVV.

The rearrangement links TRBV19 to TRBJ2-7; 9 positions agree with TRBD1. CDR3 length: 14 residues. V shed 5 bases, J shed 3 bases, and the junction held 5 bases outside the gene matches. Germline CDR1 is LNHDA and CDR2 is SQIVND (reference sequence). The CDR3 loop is CASSVRDRVYEQYF. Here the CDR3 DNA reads TGTGCCAGTAGTGTCCGGGACAGGGTCTACGAGCAGTACTTC.

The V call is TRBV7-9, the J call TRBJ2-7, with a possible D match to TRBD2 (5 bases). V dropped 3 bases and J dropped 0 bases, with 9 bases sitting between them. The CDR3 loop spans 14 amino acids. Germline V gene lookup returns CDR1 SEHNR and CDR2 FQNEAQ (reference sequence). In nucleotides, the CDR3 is TGTGCCAGCAGCTTGACGGGAATCTCCTACGAGCAGTACTTC. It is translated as CASSLTGISYEQYF.

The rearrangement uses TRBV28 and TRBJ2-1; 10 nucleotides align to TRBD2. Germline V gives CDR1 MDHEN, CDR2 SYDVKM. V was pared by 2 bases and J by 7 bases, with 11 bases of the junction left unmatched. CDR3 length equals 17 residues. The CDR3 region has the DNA TGTGCCAGCAGTTTAGAGTGGACTAGCGGTTTGAGGAATGAGCAGTTCTTC. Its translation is CASSLEWTSGLRNEQFF.

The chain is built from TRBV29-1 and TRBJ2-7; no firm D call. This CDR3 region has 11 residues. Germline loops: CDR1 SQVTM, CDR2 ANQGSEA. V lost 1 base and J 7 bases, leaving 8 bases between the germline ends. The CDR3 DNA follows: TGCAGCGTTGAAGTGAATTGGGAGCAGTACTTC. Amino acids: CSVEVNWEQYF.

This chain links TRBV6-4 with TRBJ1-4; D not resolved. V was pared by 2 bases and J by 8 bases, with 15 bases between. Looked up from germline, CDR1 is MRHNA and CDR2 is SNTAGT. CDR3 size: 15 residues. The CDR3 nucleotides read TGTGCCAGCAGTGACGATCTCCCAATCGGGGAAAAACTGTTTTTT. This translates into CASSDDLPIGEKLFF.

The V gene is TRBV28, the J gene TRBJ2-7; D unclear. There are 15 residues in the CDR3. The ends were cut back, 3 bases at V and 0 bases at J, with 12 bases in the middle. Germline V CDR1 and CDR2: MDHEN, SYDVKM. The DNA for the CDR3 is TGTGCCAGCAGTTTCTTAGCAGATAGCTCCTACGAGCAGTACTTC. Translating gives CASSFLADSSYEQYF.

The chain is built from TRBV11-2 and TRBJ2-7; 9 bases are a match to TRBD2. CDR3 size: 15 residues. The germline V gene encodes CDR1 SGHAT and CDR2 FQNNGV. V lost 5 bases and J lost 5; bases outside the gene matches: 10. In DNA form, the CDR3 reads TGTGCCAGCAGCCCACGGACTAGCGAACGGGACGAGCAGTACTTC. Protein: CASSPRTSERDEQYF.

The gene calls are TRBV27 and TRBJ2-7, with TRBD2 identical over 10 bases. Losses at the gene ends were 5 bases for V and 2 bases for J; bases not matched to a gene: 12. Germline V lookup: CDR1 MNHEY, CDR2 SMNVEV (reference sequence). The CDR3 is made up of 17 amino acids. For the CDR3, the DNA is TGTGCCAGCAGTCCCCAGCCTAGCGGGAGTAACGCCTACGAGCAGTACTTC. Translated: CASSPQPSGSNAYEQYF.

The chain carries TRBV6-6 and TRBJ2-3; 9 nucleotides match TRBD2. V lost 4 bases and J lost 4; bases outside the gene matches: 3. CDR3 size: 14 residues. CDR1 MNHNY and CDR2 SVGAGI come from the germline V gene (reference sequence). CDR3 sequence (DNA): TGTGCCAGCAGTTTAGTAGCGGGAGCAGATACGCAGTATTTT. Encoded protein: CASSLVAGADTQYF.

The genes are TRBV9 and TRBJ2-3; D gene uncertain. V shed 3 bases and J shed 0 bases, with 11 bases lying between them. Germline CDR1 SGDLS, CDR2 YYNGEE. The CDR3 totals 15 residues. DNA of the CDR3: TGTGCCAGCAGCGAGGGCGCCACCAGCACAGATACGCAGTATTTT. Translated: CASSEGATSTDTQYF. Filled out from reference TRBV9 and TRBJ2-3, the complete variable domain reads DSGVTQTPKHLITATGQRVTLRCSPRSGDLSVYWYQQSLDQGLQFLIQYYNGEERAKGNILERFSAQQFPDLHSELNLSSLELGDSALYFCASSEGATSTDTQYFGPGTRLTVL.

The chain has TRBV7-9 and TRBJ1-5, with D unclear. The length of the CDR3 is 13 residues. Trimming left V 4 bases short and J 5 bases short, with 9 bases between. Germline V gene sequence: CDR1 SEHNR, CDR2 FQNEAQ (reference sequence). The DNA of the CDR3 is TGTGCCAGCAGCTCGCCTAACGATCAGCCCCAGCATTTT. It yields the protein CASSSPNDQPQHF. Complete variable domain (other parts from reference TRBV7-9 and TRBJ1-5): DTGVSQNPRHKITKRGQNVTFRCDPISEHNRLYWYRQTLGQGPEFLTYFQNEAQLEKSRLLSDRFSAERPKGSFSTLEIQRTEQGDSAMYLCASSSPNDQPQHFGDGTRLSIL.

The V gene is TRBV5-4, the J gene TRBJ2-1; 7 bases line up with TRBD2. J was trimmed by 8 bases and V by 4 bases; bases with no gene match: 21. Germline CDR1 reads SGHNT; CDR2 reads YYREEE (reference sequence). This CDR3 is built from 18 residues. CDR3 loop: CASSAIPTHSGAWDEQFF. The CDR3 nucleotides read TGTGCCAGCAGCGCCATACCCACGCACAGCGGGGCCTGGGATGAGCAGTTCTTC.

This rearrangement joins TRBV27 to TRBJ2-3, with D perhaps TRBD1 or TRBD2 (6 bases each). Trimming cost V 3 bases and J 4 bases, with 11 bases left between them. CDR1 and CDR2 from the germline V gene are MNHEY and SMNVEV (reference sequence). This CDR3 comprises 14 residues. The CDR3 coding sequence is TGTGCCAGCAGTTTGTACAGGGAGGCAGATACGCAGTATTTT. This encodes CASSLYREADTQYF.

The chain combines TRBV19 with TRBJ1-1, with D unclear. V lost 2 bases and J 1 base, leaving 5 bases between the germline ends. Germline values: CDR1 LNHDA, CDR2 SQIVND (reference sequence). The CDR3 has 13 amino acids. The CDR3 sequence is CASSIFSNTEAFF. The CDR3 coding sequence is TGTGCCAGTAGTATATTCTCGAACACTGAAGCTTTCTTT.

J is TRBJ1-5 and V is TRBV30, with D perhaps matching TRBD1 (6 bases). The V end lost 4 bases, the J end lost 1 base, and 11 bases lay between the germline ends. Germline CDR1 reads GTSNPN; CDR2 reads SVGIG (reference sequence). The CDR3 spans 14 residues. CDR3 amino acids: CAWTQGTSNQPQHF. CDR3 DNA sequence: TGTGCCTGGACACAGGGTACAAGCAATCAGCCCCAGCATTTT.